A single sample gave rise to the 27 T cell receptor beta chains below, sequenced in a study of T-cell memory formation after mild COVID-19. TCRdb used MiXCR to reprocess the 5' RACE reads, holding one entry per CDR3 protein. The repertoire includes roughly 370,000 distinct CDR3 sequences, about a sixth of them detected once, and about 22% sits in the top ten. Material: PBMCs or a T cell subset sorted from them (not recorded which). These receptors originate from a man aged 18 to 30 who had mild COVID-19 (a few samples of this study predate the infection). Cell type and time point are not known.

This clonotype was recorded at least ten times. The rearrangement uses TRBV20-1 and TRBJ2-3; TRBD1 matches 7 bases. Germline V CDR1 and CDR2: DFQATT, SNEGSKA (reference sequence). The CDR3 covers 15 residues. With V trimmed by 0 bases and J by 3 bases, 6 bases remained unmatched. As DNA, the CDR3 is TGCAGTGCTAGAGATCGGAGACAGGGTACAGATACGCAGTATTTT. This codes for CSARDRRQGTDTQYF.

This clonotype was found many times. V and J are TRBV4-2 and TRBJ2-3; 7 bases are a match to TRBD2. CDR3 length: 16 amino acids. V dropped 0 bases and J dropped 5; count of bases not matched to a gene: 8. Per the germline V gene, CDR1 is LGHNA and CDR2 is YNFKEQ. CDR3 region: CASSQELTSWVDTQYF. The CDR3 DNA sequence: TGTGCCAGCAGCCAAGAGTTGACTAGCTGGGTAGATACGCAGTATTTT.

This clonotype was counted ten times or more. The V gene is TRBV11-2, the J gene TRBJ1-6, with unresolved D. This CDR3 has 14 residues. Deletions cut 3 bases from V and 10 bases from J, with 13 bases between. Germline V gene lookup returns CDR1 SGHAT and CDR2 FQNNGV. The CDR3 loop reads CASSLRSGVSPLHF. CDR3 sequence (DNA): TGTGCCAGCAGCTTGAGGTCCGGGGTCTCACCCCTCCACTTT.

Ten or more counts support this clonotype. The CDR3 loop is CSALSGGRSYEQYV. DNA for the CDR3: TGCAGTGCACTGAGCGGGGGGCGCTCCTACGAGCAGTACGTC. This rearrangement joins TRBV20-1 to TRBJ2-7, with 9 nucleotides matching TRBD2. CDR3 length: 14 amino acids. Germline trimming cut 6 bases from V and 0 bases from J; bases unmatched to any gene: 6. Germline lookup yields CDR1 DFQATT and CDR2 SNEGSKA (reference sequence).

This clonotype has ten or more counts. CDR3 nucleotides: TGTGCCAGCAGCGACCAAGGGCGGAAACTGTTTTTT. This gives the protein CASSDQGRKLFF. The chain is built from TRBV3-1 and TRBJ1-4; D gene uncertain. The V end was cut by 5 bases, the J end by 11 bases, with 12 bases between. Per the germline V gene, CDR1 is LGHDT and CDR2 is YNNKEL (reference sequence). The CDR3 has 12 amino acids. Supplemented by reference TRBV3-1 and TRBJ1-4, the full variable domain reads DTAVSQTPKYLVTQMGNDKSIKCEQNLGHDTMYWYKQDSKKFLKIMFSYNNKELIINETVPNRFSPKSPDKAHLNLHINSLELGDSAVYFCASSDQGRKLFFGSGTQLSVL.

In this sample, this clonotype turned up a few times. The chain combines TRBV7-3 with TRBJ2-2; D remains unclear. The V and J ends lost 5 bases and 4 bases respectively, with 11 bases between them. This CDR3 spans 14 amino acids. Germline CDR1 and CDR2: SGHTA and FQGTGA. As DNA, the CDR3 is TGTGCCAGCAGCCCCGGACCGCTCACCGGGGAGCTGTTTTTT. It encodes CASSPGPLTGELFF.

CDR3: CASSAWDTEAFF. DNA of the CDR3: TGCGCCAGCAGCGCGTGGGACACTGAAGCTTTCTTT. The chain joins TRBV5-1 to TRBJ1-1; D call uncertain. The CDR3 spans 12 residues. Germline V gene lookup returns CDR1 SGHRS and CDR2 YFSETQ. With 4 bases removed from V and 3 bases from J, the gap between germline ends came to 7 bases.

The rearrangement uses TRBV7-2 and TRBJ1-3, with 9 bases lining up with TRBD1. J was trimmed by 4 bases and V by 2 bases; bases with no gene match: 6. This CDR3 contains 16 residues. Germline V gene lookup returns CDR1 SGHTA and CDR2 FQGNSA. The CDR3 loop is CASSLLRTGVGNTIYF. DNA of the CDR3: TGTGCCAGCAGCTTACTTAGGACAGGGGTAGGAAACACCATATATTTT.

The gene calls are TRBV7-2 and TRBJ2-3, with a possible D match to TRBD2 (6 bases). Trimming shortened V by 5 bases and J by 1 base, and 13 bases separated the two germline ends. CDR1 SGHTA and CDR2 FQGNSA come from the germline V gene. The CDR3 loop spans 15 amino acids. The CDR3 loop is CASSPLGGRTDTQYF. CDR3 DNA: TGTGCCAGCAGCCCCTTGGGGGGACGCACAGATACGCAGTATTTT.

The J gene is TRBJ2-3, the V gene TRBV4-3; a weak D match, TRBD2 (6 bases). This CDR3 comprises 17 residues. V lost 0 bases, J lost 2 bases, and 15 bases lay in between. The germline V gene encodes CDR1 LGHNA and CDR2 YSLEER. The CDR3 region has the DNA TGCGCCAGCAGCCAAGATTTTCGGGGACTCGACACAGATACGCAGTATTTT. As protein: CASSQDFRGLDTDTQYF.

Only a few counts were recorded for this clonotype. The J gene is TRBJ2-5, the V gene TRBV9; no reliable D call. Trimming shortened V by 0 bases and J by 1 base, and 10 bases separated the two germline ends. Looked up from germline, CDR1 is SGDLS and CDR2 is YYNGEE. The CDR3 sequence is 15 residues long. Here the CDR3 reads CASSVGTYLQETQYF. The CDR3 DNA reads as TGTGCCAGCAGCGTAGGGACGTATCTCCAAGAGACCCAGTACTTC.

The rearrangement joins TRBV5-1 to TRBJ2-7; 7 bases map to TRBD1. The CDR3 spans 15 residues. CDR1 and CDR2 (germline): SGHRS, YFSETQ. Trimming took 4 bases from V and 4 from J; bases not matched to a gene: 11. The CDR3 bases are TGCGCCAGCAGCCGAGTAGACAGGGCGGAGTACGAGCAGTACTTC. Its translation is CASSRVDRAEYEQYF.

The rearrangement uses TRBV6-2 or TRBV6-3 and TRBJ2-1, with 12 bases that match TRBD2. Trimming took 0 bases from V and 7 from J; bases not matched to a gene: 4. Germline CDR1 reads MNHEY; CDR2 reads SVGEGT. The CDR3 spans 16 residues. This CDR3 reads CASSYSITSGGNEQFF. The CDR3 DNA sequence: TGTGCCAGCAGTTACTCGATTACTAGCGGGGGGAATGAGCAGTTCTTC.

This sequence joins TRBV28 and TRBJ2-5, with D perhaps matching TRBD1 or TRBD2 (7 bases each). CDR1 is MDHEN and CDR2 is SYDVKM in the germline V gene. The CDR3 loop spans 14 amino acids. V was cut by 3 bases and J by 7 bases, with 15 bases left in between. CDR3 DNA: TGTGCCAGCAGTTTCTGGGAGGGGGCGTGGACCCAGTACTTC. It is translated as CASSFWEGAWTQYF.

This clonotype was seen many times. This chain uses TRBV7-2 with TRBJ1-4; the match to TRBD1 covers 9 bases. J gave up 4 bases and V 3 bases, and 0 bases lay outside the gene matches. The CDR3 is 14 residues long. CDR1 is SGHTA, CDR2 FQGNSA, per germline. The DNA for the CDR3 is TGTGCCAGCAGCTTGGACAGGGGTAATGAAAAACTGTTTTTT. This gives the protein CASSLDRGNEKLFF.

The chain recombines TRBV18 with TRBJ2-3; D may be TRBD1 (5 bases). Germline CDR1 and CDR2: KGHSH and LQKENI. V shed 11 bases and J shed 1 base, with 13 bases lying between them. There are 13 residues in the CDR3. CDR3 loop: CASGQGGTDTQYF. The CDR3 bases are TGTGCCTCCGGGCAGGGCGGCACAGATACGCAGTATTTT.

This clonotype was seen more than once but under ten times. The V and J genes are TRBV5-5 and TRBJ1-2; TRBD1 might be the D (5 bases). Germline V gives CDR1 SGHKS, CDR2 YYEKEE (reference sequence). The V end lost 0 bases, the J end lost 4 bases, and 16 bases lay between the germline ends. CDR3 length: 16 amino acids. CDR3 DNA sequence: TGTGCCAGCAGCTTGGAAGGGCCAGGAGGGGCCTATGGCTACACCTTC. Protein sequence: CASSLEGPGGAYGYTF.

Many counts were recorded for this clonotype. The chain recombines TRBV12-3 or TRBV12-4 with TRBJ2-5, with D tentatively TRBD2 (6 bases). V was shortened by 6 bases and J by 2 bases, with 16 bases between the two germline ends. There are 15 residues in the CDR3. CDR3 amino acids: CASRTGEVPQETQYF. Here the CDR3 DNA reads TGTGCCAGCAGAACGGGGGAAGTACCTCAAGAGACCCAGTACTTC.

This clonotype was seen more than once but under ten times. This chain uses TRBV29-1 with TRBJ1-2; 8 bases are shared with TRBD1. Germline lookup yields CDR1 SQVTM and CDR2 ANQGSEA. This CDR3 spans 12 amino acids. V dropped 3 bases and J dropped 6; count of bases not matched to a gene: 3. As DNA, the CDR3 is TGCAGCGTTGAGACAGGGGTCCATGGCTACACCTTC. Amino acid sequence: CSVETGVHGYTF. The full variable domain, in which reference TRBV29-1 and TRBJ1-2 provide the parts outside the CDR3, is SAVISQKPSRDICQRGTSLTIQCQVDSQVTMMFWYRQQPGQSLTLIATANQGSEATYESGFVIDKFPISRPNLTFSTLTVSNMSPEDSSIYLCSVETGVHGYTFGSGTRLTVV.

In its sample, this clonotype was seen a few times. The DNA for the CDR3 is TGTGCCAGCAGTGGAGGGGGCGAGATCCCCGGGGAGCTGTTTTTT. Protein: CASSGGGEIPGELFF. V gene TRBV6-1 combines with J gene TRBJ2-2; 7 nucleotides align to TRBD1. J gave up 6 bases and V 4 bases, and 8 bases lay outside the gene matches. Germline values: CDR1 MNHNS, CDR2 SASEGT. This CDR3 is 15 amino acids long.

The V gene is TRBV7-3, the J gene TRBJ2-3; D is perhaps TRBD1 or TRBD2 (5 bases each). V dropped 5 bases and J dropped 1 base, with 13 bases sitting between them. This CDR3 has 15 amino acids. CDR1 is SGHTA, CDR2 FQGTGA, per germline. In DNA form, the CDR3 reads TGTGCCAGCAGCCCCGAGGGGCTTGGCACAGATACGCAGTATTTT. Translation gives CASSPEGLGTDTQYF.

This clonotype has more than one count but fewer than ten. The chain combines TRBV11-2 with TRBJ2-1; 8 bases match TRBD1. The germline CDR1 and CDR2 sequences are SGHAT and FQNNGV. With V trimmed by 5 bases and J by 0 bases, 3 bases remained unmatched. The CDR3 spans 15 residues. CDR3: CASSPTGASYNEQFF. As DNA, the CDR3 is TGTGCCAGCAGCCCGACAGGGGCCTCCTACAATGAGCAGTTCTTC.

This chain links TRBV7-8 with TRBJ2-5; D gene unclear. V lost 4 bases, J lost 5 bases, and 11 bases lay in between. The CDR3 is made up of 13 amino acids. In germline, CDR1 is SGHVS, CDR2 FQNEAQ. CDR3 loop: CASSSTVRETQYF. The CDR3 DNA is TGTGCCAGCAGCTCGACTGTCCGGGAGACCCAGTACTTC.

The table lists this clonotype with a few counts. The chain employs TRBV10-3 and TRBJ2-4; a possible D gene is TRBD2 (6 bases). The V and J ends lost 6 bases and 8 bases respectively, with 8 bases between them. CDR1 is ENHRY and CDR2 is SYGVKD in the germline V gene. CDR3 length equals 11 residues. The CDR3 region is CAIRLADIQYF. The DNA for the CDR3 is TGTGCCATCAGATTAGCGGACATTCAGTACTTC.

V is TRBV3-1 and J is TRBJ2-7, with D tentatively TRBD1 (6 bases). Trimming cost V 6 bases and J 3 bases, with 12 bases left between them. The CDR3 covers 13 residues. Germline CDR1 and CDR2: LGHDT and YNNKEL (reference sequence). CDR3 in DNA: TGTGCCAGCAGTTACAGGGTTTGCTACGAGCAGTACGTC. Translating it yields CASSYRVCYEQYV.

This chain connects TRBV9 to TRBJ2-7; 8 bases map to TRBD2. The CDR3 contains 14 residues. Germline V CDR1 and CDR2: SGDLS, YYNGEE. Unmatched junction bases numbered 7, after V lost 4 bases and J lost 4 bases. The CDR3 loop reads CASSLGLAGYEQYF. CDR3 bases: TGTGCCAGCAGCCTCGGCCTAGCGGGTTACGAGCAGTACTTC.

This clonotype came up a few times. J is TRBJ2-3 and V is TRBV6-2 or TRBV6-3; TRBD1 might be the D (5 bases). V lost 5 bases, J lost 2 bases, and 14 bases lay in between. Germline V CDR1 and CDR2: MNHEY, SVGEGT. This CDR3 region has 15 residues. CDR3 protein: CASSPSAGFTDTQYF. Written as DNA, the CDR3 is TGTGCCAGCAGTCCCAGCGCAGGGTTCACAGATACGCAGTATTTT.